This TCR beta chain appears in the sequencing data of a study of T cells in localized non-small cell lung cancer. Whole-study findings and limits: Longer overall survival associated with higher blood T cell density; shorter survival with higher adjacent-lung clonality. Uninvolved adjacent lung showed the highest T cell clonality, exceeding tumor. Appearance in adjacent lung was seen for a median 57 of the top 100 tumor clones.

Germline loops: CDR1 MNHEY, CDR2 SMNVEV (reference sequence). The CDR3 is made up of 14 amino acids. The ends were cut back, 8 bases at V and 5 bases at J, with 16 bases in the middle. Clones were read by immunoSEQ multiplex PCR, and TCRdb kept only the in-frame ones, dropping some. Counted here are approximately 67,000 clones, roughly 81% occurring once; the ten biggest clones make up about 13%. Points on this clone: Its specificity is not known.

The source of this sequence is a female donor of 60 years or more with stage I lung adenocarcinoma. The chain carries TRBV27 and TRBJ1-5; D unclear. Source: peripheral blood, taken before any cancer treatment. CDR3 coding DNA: TGTGCCAGCCGGGTAGGTGGCGGTGATCAGCCCCAGCATTTT. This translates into CASRVGGGDQPQHF.